This T cell receptor (beta chain) was sequenced in a study of blood T cell repertoires in COVID-19. Study as a whole: The samples span acute and convalescent COVID-19 from the United States, Italy and Spain. The cDNA or gDNA used as material had been derived from T cells, B-cell-depleted T cells, or PBMCs.

Generated by immunoSEQ multiplex PCR, the TCRdb table keeps only in-frame clones and is missing some. Of about 120,000 clones listed, roughly 89% were seen once; the top ten hold under 5%. Adults between roughly 18 and 95 years of age took part from about 24 US areas. Recovered status applied to Cohort 3 donors who had two consecutive negative PCRs. It also applied to those with clearance or with symptom resolution. Looked up from germline, CDR1 is SGHTS and CDR2 is YDEGEE. The CDR3 has 13 amino acids. Between the trimmed V and J ends, which lost 5 bases and 6 bases, there was a span of 12 bases. Sequenced input: PBMCs or T cells enriched from blood (not recorded which). The chain has TRBV5-8 and TRBJ1-5, with D perhaps TRBD1 (5 bases). This sequence was found in a woman aged 25 to 39 who had recovered from COVID-19. CDR3: CASSNPGSQPQHF. Written as DNA, the CDR3 is TGTGCCAGCAGTAACCCAGGGTCTCAGCCCCAGCATTTT.